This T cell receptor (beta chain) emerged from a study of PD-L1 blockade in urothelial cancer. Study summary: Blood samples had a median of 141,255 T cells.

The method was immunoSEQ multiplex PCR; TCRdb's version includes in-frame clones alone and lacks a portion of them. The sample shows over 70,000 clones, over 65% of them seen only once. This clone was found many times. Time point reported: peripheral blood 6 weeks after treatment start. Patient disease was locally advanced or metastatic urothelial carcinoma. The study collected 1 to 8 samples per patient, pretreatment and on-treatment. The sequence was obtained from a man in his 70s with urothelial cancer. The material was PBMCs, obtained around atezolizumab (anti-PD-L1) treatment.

This CDR3 reads CASSPSEALVSPLHF. The CDR3 DNA reads as TGTGCCAGCTCACCCTCGGAGGCCCTGGTTTCACCCCTCCACTTT. The V gene is TRBV18, the J gene TRBJ1-6, with D uncertain. CDR1 and CDR2 from the germline V gene are KGHSH and LQKENI. V was cut by 3 bases and J by 9 bases, with 15 bases left in between. The length of the CDR3 is 15 residues.